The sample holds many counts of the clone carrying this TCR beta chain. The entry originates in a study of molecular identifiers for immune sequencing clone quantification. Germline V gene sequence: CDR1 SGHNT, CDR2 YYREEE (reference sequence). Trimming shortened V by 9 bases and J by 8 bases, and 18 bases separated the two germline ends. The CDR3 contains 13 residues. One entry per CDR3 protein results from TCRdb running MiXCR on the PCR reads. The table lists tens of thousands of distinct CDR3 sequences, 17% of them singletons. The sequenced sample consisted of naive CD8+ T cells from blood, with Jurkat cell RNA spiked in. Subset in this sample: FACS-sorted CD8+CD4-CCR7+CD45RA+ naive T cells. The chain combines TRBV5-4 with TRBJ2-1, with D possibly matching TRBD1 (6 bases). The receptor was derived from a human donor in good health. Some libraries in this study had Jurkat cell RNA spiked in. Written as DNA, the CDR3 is TGTGCCACGTCCGACAGGTCCAGGGATGAGCAGTTCTTC. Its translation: CATSDRSRDEQFF.